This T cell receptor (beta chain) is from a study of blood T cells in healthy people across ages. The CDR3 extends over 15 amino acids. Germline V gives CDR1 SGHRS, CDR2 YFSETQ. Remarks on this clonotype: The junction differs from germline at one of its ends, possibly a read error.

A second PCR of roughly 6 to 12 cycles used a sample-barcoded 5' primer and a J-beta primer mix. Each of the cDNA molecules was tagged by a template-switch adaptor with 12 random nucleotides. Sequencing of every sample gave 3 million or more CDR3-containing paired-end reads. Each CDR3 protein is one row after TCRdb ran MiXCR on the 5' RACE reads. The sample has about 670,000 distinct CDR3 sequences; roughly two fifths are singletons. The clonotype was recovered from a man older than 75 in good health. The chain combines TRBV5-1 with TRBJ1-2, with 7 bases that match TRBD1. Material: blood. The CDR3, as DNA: TGCGCCGGCAGCTCAGACAGGGCCCGGGTCTATGGCTACACCTTC. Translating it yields CAGSSDRARVYGYTF.